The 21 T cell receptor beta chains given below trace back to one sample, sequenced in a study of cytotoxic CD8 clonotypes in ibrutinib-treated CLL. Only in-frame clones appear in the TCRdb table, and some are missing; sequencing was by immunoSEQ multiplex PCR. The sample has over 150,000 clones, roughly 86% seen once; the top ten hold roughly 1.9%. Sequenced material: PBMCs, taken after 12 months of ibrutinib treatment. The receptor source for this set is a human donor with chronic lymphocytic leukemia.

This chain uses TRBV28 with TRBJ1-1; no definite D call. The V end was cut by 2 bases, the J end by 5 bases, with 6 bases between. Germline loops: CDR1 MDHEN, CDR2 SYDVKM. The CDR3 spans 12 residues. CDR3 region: CASSLGVTEAFF. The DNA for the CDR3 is TGTGCCAGCAGTTTAGGGGTGACTGAAGCTTTCTTT.

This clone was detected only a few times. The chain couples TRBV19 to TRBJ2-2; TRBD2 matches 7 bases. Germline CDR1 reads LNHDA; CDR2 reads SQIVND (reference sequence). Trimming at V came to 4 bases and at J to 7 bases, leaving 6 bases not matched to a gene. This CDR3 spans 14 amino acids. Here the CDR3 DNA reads TGTGCCAGTAGTAATCAAGGGGAGGGCGGGGAGCTGTTTTTT. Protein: CASSNQGEGGELFF. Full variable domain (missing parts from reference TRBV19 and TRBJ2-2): DGGITQSPKYLFRKEGQNVTLSCEQNLNHDAMYWYRQDPGQGLRLIYYSQIVNDFQKGDIAEGYSVSREKKESFPLTVTSAQKNPTAFYLCASSNQGEGGELFFGEGSRLTVL.

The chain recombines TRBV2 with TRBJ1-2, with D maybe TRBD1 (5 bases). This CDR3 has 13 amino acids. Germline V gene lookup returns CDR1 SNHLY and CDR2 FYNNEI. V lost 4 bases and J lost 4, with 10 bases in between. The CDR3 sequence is CASSVMGGYGYTF. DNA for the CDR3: TGTGCCAGCAGTGTAATGGGGGGCTATGGCTACACCTTC.

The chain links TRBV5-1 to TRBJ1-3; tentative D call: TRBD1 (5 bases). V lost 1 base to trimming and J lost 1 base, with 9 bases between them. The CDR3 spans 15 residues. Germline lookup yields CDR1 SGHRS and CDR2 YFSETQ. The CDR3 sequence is CASSLSPGSGNTIYF. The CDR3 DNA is TGCGCCAGCAGCTTGTCCCCAGGGTCTGGAAACACCATATATTTT.

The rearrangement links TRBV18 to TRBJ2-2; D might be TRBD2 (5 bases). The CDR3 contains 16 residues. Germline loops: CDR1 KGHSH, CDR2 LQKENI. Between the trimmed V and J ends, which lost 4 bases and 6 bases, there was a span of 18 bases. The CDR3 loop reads CASSRPTTTSPGELFF. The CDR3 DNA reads TGTGCCAGCTCACGGCCGACGACTACGTCACCCGGGGAGCTGTTTTTT.

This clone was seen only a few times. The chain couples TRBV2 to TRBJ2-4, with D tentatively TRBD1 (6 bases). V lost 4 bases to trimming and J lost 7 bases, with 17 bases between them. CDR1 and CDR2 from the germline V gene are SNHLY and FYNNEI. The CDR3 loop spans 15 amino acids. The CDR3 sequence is CASSAGAHGTNIQYF. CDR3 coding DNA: TGTGCCAGCAGTGCAGGGGCCCACGGAACGAACATTCAGTACTTC. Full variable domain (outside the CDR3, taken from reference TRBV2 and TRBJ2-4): EPEVTQTPSHQVTQMGQEVILRCVPISNHLYFYWYRQILGQKVEFLVSFYNNEISEKSEIFDDQFSVERPDGSNFTLKIRSTKLEDSAMYFCASSAGAHGTNIQYFGAGTRLSVL.

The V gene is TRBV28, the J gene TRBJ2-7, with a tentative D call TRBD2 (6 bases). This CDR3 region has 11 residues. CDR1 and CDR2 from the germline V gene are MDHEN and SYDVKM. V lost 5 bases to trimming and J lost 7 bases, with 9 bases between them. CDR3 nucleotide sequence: TGTGCCAGCAGTCTACGGGGGGAGCAGTACTTC. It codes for CASSLRGEQYF.

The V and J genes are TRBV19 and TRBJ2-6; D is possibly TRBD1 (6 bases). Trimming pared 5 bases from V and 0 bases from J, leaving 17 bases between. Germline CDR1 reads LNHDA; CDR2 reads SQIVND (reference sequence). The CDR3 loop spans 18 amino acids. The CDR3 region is CASSYRDMGGSGANVLTF. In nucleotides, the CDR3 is TGTGCCAGTAGTTACCGGGACATGGGTGGCTCTGGGGCCAACGTCCTGACTTTC.

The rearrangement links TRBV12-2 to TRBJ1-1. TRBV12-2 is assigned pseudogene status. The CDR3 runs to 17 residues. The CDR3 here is CASRLVFGTSELTEAFF. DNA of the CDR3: TGTGCAAGTCGCTTAGTATTCGGGACCTCCGAACTCACTGAAGCTTTCTTT.

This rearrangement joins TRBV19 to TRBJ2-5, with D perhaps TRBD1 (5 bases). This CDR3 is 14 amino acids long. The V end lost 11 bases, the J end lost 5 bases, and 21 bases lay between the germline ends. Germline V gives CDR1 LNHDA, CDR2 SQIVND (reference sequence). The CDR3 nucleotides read TGTGCCCCAAAACCGCCGGCCTCAGGGGAGACCCAGTACTTC. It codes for CAPKPPASGETQYF. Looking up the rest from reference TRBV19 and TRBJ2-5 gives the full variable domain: DGGITQSPKYLFRKEGQNVTLSCEQNLNHDAMYWYRQDPGQGLRLIYYSQIVNDFQKGDIAEGYSVSREKKESFPLTVTSAQKNPTAFYLCAPKPPASGETQYFGPGTRLLVL.

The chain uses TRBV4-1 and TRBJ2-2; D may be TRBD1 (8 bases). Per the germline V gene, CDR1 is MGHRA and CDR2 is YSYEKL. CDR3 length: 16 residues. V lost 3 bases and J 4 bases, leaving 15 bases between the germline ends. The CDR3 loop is CASSHGQGGFTGELFF. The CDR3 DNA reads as TGCGCCAGCAGCCATGGACAGGGAGGGTTCACCGGGGAGCTGTTTTTT.

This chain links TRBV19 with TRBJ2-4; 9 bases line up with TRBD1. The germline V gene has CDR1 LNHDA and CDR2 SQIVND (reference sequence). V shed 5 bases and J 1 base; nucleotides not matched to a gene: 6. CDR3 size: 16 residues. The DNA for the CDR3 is TGTGCCAGTAGTGTCCCACAGGGGGCGGCCAAAAACATTCAGTACTTC. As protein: CASSVPQGAAKNIQYF.

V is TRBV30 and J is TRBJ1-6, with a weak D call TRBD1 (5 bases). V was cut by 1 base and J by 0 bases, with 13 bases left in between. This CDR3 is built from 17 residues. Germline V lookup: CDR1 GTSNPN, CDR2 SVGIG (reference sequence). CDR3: CAWSGGWTSSYNSPLHF. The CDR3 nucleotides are TGTGCCTGGAGTGGGGGCTGGACTAGCTCCTATAATTCACCCCTCCACTTT.

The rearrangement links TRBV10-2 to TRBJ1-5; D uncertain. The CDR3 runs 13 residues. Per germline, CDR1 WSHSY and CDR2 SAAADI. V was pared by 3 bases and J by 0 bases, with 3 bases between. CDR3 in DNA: TGCGCCAGCAGTGATTATAGCAATCAGCCCCAGCATTTT. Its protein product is CASSDYSNQPQHF.

The CDR3 DNA follows: TGCGCCAGCGGCGACGGGACTAGCGGGAGTGAGCAGTTCTTC. As protein: CASGDGTSGSEQFF. V is TRBV5-1 and J is TRBJ2-1, with TRBD2 identical over 14 bases. Per germline, CDR1 SGHRS and CDR2 YFSETQ. The CDR3 is 14 amino acids. J lost 9 bases, V lost 7 bases, and 6 bases had no gene match. Full variable domain (rest looked up from reference TRBV5-1 and TRBJ2-1): KAGVTQTPRYLIKTRGQQVTLSCSPISGHRSVSWYQQTPGQGLQFLFEYFSETQRNKGNFPGRFSGRQFSNSRSEMNVSTLELGDSALYLCASGDGTSGSEQFFGPGTRLTVL.

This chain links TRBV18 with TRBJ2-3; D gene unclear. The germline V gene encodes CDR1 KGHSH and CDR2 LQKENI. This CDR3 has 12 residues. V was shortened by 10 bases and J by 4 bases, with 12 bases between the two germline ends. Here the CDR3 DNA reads TGTGCCACTCGACTGGGTGCAGATACGCAGTATTTT. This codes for CATRLGADTQYF. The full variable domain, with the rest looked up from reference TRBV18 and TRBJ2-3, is NAGVMQNPRHLVRRRGQEARLRCSPMKGHSHVYWYRQLPEEGLKFMVYLQKENIIDESGMPKERFSAEFPKEGPSILRIQQVVRGDSAAYFCATRLGADTQYFGPGTRLTVL.

The CDR3 DNA reads as TGTGCCTGGCGGACGACAGGGGCCGGCACAGATACGCAGTATTTT. It translates to CAWRTTGAGTDTQYF. The gene calls are TRBV30 and TRBJ2-3; TRBD1 matches 8 bases. The CDR3 has 15 residues. Germline CDR1 and CDR2: GTSNPN and SVGIG (reference sequence). V shed 5 bases and J 1 base; nucleotides not matched to a gene: 8.

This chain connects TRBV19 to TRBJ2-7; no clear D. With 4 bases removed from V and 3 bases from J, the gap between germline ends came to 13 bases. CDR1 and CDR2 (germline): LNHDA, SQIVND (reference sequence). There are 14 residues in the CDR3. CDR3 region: CASSRRVVSYEQYF. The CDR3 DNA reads TGTGCCAGTAGTAGACGGGTTGTGAGCTACGAGCAGTACTTC.

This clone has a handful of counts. DNA of the CDR3: TGTGCCAGCAGCTTAGTAGGCAATCAGCCCCAGCATTTT. This codes for CASSLVGNQPQHF. The genes are TRBV13 and TRBJ1-5; D is uncertain. The CDR3 contains 13 residues. Germline V gene sequence: CDR1 PRHDT, CDR2 FYEKMQ (reference sequence). Trimming took off 1 base at V and 2 bases at J, with 3 bases between the two ends.

CDR3 protein: CASGNRGRNYEQYF. The CDR3 DNA is TGTGCCAGCGGAAACAGGGGGCGAAACTACGAGCAGTACTTC. V and J are TRBV28 and TRBJ2-7, with 9 bases aligning to TRBD1. The J segment lost 3 bases and the V segment lost 8 bases, leaving 8 bases of the junction unmatched. CDR1 is MDHEN and CDR2 is SYDVKM in the germline V gene. The CDR3 loop spans 14 amino acids.

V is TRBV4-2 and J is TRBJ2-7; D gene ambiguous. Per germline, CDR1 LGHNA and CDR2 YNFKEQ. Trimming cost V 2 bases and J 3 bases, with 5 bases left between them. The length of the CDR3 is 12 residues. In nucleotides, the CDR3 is TGTGCCAGCAGCCAAACACGCTACGAGCAGTACTTC. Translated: CASSQTRYEQYF.